This TCR beta chain was found in a study of Ad26.COV2.S vaccination and SARS-CoV-2 variants. In the study overall: Once, or twice with 56 days between doses, Ad26.COV2.S was given intramuscularly.

Profiled with immunoSEQ multiplex PCR; TCRdb holds only in-frame clones, not every one. Here the sample spans roughly 450,000 clones, 80% to 95% being singletons. V shed 7 bases, J shed 5 bases, and the junction held 3 bases outside the gene matches. CDR3 length equals 13 residues. CDR1 is MNHEY, CDR2 SMNVEV, per germline (reference sequence). The treatment was: roughly 19 received Ad26.COV2.S at low or high dose, single or two shots; about 5 received placebo; per-sample allocation not given. Specimens were obtained on day 63 following the first vaccine or placebo injection. This Boston cohort included adults aged 18-55 years. Spike of the Wuhan-strain SARS-CoV-2 was expressed by an Ad26 vector, which formed the vaccine.

The V gene is TRBV27, the J gene TRBJ2-5; 11 positions agree with TRBD1. The sequencing used peripheral blood, collected in a trial of Ad26.COV2.S vaccine versus placebo. This receptor was obtained from a person between 18 and 65 years old who received the Ad26.COV2.S COVID-19 vaccine or a placebo. CDR3 residues: CASKGQGGETQYF. The CDR3 coding sequence is TGTGCCAGCAAGGGACAGGGGGGGGAGACCCAGTACTTC.